The present T cell receptor beta chain was sequenced within a study of cytomegalovirus exposure and HLA in healthy donors. The CDR3 runs to 14 residues. CDR1 and CDR2 (germline): SGHDT, YYEEEE. V dropped 7 bases and J dropped 1 base, with 14 bases sitting between them. The PCR employed 60 Vbeta primers together with 13 Jbeta primers. The assay was immunoSEQ multiplex PCR, and TCRdb's table has in-frame clones only and misses some. The sample holds 120,000 or so clones; 80% to 85% are singletons and the top ten take around 0.92%. In this sample, this clone turned up a few times. The chain recombines TRBV5-6 with TRBJ1-1; D is ambiguous. The sequence derives from a human donor in good health. Sequencing was carried out using PBMCs. The CDR3 sequence: CASRRGHTNTEAFF. The CDR3 region has the DNA TGTGCCAGCCGCCGAGGTCATACGAACACTGAAGCTTTCTTT.